This TCR beta chain stems from a study of response to subunit inactivated influenza vaccine. Points from the study as a whole: After each seasonal influenza vaccination, few new T cells are recruited, the authors suggested.

Trimming took 4 bases from V and 4 from J, leaving 9 bases between them. The CDR3 is 12 residues long. Germline CDR1 and CDR2: SQVTM and ANQGSEA. This clonotype appeared a few times. The antigen is undetermined. TCRdb itself ran the RT-PCR reads through MiXCR, one entry per CDR3 protein. The table has fewer than 650,000 distinct CDR3 sequences, over 10% seen once. The chain links TRBV29-1 to TRBJ2-3; D remains unclear. Here the sequenced sample was PBMCs from blood, taken roughly 46 days after vaccination. This receptor was obtained from a man in his forties or fifties who received an inactivated influenza vaccine. The CDR3 protein is CSVVAAADTQYF. The CDR3 DNA is TGCAGCGTTGTAGCCGCGGCAGATACGCAGTATTTT.